This T cell receptor beta chain was recorded in a study of blood T cell repertoires in COVID-19. The overall study: From the United States, Italy and Spain came samples of acute and convalescent COVID-19. Nucleic acid was either cDNA or gDNA, and it came from T cells, B-cell-depleted T cells, or PBMCs.

As handled by the study authors: It was from reference gene primer amplification that nucleated cell counts were estimated. Libraries were prepared by immunoSEQ multiplex PCR; TCRdb keeps only in-frame clonotypes and omits some of them. V and J calls and clone size come straight from that table; D and trimming were deduced from the DNA. The sample lists about 82,000 clones, 81% occurring once. A few counts support this clone. V was clipped by 4 bases and J by 3 bases; unmatched bases: 5. Germline CDR1 and CDR2: SNHLY and FYNNEI. This CDR3 is built from 14 residues. The sequenced sample consisted of peripheral blood. This clonotype was obtained from a man at least 80 years old with acute or convalescent COVID-19. The V and J genes are TRBV2 and TRBJ2-5; 7 bases match TRBD1. The CDR3 reads CASSVTGIEETQYF. The CDR3 nucleotides read TGTGCCAGCAGTGTGACAGGGATAGAAGAGACCCAGTACTTC.